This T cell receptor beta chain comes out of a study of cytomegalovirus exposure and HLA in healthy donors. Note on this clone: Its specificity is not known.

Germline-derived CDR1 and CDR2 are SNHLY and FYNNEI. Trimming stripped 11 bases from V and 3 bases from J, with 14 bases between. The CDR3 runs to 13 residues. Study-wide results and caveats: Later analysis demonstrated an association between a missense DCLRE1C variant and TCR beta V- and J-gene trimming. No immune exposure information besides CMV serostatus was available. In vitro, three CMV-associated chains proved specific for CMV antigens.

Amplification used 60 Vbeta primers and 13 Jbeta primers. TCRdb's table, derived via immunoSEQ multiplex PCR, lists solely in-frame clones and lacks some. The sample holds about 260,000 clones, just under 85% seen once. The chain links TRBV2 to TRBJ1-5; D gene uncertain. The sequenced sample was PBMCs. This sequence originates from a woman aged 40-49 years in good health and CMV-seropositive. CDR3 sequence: CASRPRTNQPQHF. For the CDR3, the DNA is TGTGCCTCCAGGCCCCGAACCAATCAGCCCCAGCATTTT.